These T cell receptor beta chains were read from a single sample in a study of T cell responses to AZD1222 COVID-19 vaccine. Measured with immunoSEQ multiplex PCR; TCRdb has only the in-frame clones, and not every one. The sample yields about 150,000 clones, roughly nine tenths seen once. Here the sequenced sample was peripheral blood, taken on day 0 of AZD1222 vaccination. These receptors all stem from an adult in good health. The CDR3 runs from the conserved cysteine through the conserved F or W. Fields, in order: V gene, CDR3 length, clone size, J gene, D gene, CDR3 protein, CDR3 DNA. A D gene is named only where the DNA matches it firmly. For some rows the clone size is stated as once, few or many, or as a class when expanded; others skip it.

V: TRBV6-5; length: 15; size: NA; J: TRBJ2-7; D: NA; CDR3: CASSPLGPYSYEQYF; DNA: TGTGCCAGCAGTCCGCTGGGGCCCTACTCCTACGAGCAGTACTTC
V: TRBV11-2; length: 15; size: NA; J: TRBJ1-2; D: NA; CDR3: CASSLVGTTGDGYTF; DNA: TGTGCCAGCAGCTTAGTAGGCACGACCGGGGATGGCTACACCTTC
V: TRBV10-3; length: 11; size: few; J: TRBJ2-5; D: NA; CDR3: CAISGGETQYF; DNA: TGTGCCATCAGTGGGGGAGAGACCCAGTACTTC
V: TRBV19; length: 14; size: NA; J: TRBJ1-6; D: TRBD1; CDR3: CASSHRDRGRALHF; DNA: TGTGCCAGTAGTCACCGGGACAGGGGCAGGGCCCTCCACTTT
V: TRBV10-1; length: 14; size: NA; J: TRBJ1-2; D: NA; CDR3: CASSESGQNYGYTF; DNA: TGCGCCAGCAGTGAGTCTGGACAGAACTATGGCTACACCTTC
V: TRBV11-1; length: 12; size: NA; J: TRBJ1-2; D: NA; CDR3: CASSTYGFGYTF; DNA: TGTGCCAGCAGCACCTATGGCTTCGGCTACACCTTC
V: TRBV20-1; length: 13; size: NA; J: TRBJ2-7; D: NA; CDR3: CSASSRSTYEQYF; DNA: TGCAGTGCTAGTTCCAGGTCTACCTACGAGCAGTACTTC
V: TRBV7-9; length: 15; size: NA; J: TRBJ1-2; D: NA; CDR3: CASSLGRGANYGYTF; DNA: TGTGCCAGCAGCTTAGGCAGGGGCGCTAACTATGGCTACACCTTC
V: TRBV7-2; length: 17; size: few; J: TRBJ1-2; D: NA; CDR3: CASSLVVRTSSRAGYTF; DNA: TGTGCCAGCAGCTTAGTCGTTCGGACCTCCTCGCGGGCTGGCTACACCTTC
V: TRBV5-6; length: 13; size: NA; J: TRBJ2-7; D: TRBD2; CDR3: CASSPGPGGEQYF; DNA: TGTGCCAGCAGCCCTGGGCCGGGGGGCGAGCAGTACTTC
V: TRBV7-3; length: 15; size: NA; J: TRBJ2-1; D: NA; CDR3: CASSSPGDSWGEQFF; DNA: TGTGCCAGCAGCTCCCCGGGGGACTCTTGGGGTGAGCAGTTCTTC
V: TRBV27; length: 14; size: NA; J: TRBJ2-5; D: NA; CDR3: CASSFNVGGETQYF; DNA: TGTGCCAGCAGTTTTAACGTCGGGGGTGAGACCCAGTACTTC
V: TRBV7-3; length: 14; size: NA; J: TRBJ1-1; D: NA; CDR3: CASSLGPARTEAFF; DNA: TGTGCCAGCAGCTTAGGGCCAGCGAGGACTGAAGCTTTCTTT
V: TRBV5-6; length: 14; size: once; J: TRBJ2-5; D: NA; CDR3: CASSLKAGPGTQYF; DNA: TGTGCCAGCAGCTTGAAGGCCGGACCGGGGACCCAGTACTTC
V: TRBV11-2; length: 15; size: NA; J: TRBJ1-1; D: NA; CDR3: CASSLFSDQNTEAFF; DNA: TGTGCCAGCAGCTTATTTAGTGATCAGAACACTGAAGCTTTCTTT
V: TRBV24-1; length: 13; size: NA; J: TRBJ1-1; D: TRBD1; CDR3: CATAHRGDTEAFF; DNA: TGTGCCACCGCCCACAGGGGGGACACTGAAGCTTTCTTT
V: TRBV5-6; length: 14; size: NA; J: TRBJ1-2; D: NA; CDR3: CASSLEGRSYGYTF; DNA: TGTGCCAGCAGCTTGGAAGGCAGGTCGTATGGCTACACCTTC
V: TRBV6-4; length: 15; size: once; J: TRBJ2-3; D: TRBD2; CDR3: CASSDSSGGSDTQYF; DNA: TGTGCCAGCAGTGACTCTTCGGGGGGATCAGATACGCAGTATTTT
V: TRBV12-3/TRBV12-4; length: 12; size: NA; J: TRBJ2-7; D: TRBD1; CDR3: CASRIRGYEQYF; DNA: TGTGCCAGCAGGATCAGGGGGTACGAGCAGTACTTC
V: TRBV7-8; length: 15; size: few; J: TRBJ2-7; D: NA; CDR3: CASSPRGAEAYEQYF; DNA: TGTGCCAGCAGCCCCCGGGGAGCGGAAGCCTACGAGCAGTACTTC
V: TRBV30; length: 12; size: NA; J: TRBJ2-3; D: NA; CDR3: CAWSVVEDTQYF; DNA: TGTGCCTGGAGTGTGGTCGAAGATACGCAGTATTTT
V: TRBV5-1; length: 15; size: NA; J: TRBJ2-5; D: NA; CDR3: CASSLAMEKGETQYF; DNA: TGCGCCAGCAGCTTGGCCATGGAGAAGGGAGAGACCCAGTACTTC
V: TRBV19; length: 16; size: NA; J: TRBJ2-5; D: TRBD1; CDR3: CASSNMQQGAWETQYF; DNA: TGTGCCAGTAGTAACATGCAACAGGGGGCCTGGGAGACCCAGTACTTC
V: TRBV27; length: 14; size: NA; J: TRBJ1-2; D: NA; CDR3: CASSFGGYSYGYTF; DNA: TGTGCCAGCAGTTTCGGGGGCTATAGCTATGGCTACACCTTC
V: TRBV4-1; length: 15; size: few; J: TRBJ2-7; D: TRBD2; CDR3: CASSSLAGLSYEQYF; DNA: TGCGCCAGCAGCTCCCTAGCGGGGCTATCCTACGAGCAGTACTTC
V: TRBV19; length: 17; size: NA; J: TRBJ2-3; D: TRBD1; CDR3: CASSIGPGTGYTDTQYF; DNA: TGTGCCAGTAGTATAGGCCCCGGGACAGGGTACACAGATACGCAGTATTTT
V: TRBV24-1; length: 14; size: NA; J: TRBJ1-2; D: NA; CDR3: CATSDNQGPPSYTF; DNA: TGTGCCACCAGTGACAACCAAGGGCCACCTAGTTACACCTTC
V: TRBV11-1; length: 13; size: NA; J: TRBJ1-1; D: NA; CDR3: CASSSAAPTEAFF; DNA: TGTGCCAGCAGCTCGGCGGCCCCGACTGAAGCTTTCTTT
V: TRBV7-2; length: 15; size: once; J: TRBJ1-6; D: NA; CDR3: CASSLVAIEGSPLHF; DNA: TGTGCCAGCAGCTTAGTGGCCATAGAGGGTTCACCCCTCCACTTT
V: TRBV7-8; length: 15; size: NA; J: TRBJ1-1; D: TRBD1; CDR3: CASSIDRAPATEAFF; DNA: TGTGCCAGCAGCATCGACAGGGCCCCAGCCACTGAAGCTTTCTTT
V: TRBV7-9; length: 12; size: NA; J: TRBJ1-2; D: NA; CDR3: CASSAAIFGYTF; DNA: TGTGCCAGCAGCGCTGCTATATTTGGCTACACCTTC
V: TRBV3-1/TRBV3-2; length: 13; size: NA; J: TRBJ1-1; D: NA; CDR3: CASSQDWDTEAFF; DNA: TGTGCCAGCAGCCAAGATTGGGACACTGAAGCTTTCTTT
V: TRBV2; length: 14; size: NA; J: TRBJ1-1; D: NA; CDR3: CASSGGHMNTEAFF; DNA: TGTGCCAGCTCAGGAGGACATATGAACACTGAAGCTTTCTTT
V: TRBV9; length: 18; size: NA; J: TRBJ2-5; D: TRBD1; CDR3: CASSTLPWTGYSDGTQYF; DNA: TGTGCCAGCAGCACCTTACCTTGGACAGGGTACTCAGATGGGACCCAGTACTTC
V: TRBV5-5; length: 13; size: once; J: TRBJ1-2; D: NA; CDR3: CASSFDPNYGYTF; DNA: TGTGCCAGCAGCTTTGACCCGAACTATGGCTACACCTTC
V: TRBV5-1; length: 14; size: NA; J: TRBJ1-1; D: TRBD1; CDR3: CASSIHRGGTEAFF; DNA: TGCGCCAGCAGCATACACAGGGGAGGCACTGAAGCTTTCTTT
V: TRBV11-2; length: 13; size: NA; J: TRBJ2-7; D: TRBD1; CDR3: CASSPDRVYEQYF; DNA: TGTGCCAGCAGTCCAGACAGGGTCTACGAGCAGTACTTC
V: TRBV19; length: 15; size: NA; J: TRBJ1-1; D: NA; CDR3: CASSTAGVGGTEAFF; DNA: TGTGCCAGTAGTACCGCCGGAGTGGGCGGAACTGAAGCTTTCTTT
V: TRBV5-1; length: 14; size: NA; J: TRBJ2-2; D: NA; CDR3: CASTPEEDTGELFF; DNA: TGCGCCAGTACCCCTGAGGAGGACACCGGGGAGCTGTTTTTT
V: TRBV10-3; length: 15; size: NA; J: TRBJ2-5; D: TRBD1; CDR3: CAISDRADYQETQYF; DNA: TGTGCCATCAGCGACAGGGCGGATTACCAAGAGACCCAGTACTTC
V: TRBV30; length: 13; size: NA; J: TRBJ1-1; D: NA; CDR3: CAWSVGGGTEAFF; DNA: TGTGCCTGGAGTGTAGGGGGGGGGACTGAAGCTTTCTTT
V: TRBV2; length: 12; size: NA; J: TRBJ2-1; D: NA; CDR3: CASRKLADEQFF; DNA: TGTGCCAGCAGGAAGCTAGCTGATGAGCAGTTCTTC
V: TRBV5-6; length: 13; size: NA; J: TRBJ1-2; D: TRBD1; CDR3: CASSHRGNYGYTF; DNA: TGTGCCAGCAGCCACAGGGGTAACTATGGCTACACCTTC
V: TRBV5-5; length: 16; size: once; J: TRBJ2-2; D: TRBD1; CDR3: CATQSGTAPYTGELFF; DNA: TGTGCCACCCAATCCGGGACAGCACCTTACACCGGGGAGCTGTTTTTT
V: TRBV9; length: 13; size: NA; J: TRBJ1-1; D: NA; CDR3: CASSLGWGTEAFF; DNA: TGTGCCAGCAGCCTAGGCTGGGGCACTGAAGCTTTCTTT
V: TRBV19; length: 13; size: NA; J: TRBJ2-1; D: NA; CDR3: CASRDSLDNEQFF; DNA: TGTGCCAGTAGAGACAGTCTTGACAATGAGCAGTTCTTC
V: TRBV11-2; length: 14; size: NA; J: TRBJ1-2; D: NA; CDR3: CASSLGAGAYGYTF; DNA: TGTGCCAGCAGCTTAGGGGCAGGGGCCTATGGCTACACCTTC
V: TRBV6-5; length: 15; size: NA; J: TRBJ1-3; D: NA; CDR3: CASSYSIGRGNTIYF; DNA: TGTGCCAGCAGTTACTCGATAGGCCGCGGAAACACCATATATTTT
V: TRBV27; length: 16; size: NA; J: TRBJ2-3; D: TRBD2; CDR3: CASSLMELAGVGTQYF; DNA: TGTGCCAGCAGTTTAATGGAACTAGCGGGAGTTGGTACGCAGTATTTT